This T cell receptor beta chain was captured by sequencing in a study of control samples from healthy donors and cancer patients. Only in-frame clones appear in the TCRdb table, and some are missing; sequencing was by immunoSEQ multiplex PCR. The table has roughly 100,000 clones, roughly 90% seen once; the top ten hold 15% to 20%. V was pared by 4 bases and J by 4 bases, with 14 bases between. Per the germline V gene, CDR1 is SGHRS and CDR2 is YFSETQ. This CDR3 comprises 14 residues. The sequence was collected from a man aged 55 to 70 with lung cancer. Source material: PBMCs. The V gene is TRBV5-1, the J gene TRBJ2-5; D tentatively fits TRBD1 or TRBD2 (6 bases each). CDR3 residues: CASSQKGGIETQYF. The CDR3 nucleotides are TGCGCCAGCAGCCAGAAAGGGGGGATAGAGACCCAGTACTTC.